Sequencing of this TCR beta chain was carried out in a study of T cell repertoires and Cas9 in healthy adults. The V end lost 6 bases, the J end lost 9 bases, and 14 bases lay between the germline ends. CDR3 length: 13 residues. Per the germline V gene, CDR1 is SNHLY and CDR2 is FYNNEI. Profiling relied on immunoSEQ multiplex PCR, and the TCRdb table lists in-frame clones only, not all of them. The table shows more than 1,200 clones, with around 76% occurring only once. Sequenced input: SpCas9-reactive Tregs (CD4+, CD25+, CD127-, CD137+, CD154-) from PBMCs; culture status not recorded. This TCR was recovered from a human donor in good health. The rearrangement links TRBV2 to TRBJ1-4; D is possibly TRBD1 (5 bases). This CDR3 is CASSPGRNKKLFF. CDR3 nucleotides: TGTGCCAGCAGCCCGGGACGGAATAAAAAACTGTTTTTT.